The next 18 T cell receptor beta chains were all read from a single sample in a study of cytomegalovirus exposure and HLA in healthy donors. The PCR contained 60 Vbeta and 13 Jbeta primers. The assay was immunoSEQ multiplex PCR, and TCRdb's table has in-frame clones only and misses some. The profile shows around 180,000 clones, about 85% of them singletons. The sample comprised PBMCs. Receptor source: a boy younger than 10 in good health and CMV-seronegative.

This chain links TRBV6-1 with TRBJ2-1; D might be TRBD2 (5 bases). V lost 3 bases and J lost 6, with 9 bases in between. This CDR3 region has 13 residues. Per the germline V gene, CDR1 is MNHNS and CDR2 is SASEGT. Here the CDR3 reads CASSDPGSNEQFF. The CDR3 coding sequence is TGTGCCAGCAGTGACCCGGGGAGCAATGAGCAGTTCTTC.

In DNA, the CDR3 is TGTGCCACAACCGCGGCTGATGAAGCTTTCTTT. It translates to CATTAADEAFF. The chain carries TRBV18 and TRBJ1-1, with D uncertain. Germline V gene lookup returns CDR1 KGHSH and CDR2 LQKENI. The CDR3 totals 11 residues. V lost 10 bases and J 7 bases, leaving 13 bases between the germline ends.

This clone was seen once. The chain uses TRBV13 and TRBJ2-3; D unresolved. Trimming shortened V by 2 bases and J by 4 bases, and 16 bases separated the two germline ends. Germline V CDR1 and CDR2: PRHDT, FYEKMQ (reference sequence). The CDR3 spans 16 residues. In DNA, the CDR3 is TGTGCCAGCAGCTTACCGACCGGAACGGGTGCAGATACGCAGTATTTT. Its protein is CASSLPTGTGADTQYF.

V is TRBV2 and J is TRBJ2-2, with 10 positions matching TRBD1. V shed 3 bases and J 6 bases; nucleotides not matched to a gene: 7. Germline V gene sequence: CDR1 SNHLY, CDR2 FYNNEI. The length of the CDR3 is 16 residues. CDR3 DNA sequence: TGTGCCAGCAGTGATTCCGGGACAGGGGAATCCGGGGAGCTGTTTTTT. This encodes CASSDSGTGESGELFF.

The chain employs TRBV7-9 and TRBJ1-2; D unclear. Looked up from germline, CDR1 is SEHNR and CDR2 is FQNEAQ (reference sequence). There are 14 residues in the CDR3. V was trimmed by 1 base and J by 8 bases, leaving 14 bases between them. CDR3 DNA sequence: TGTGCCAGCAGCTTAGGGCGGGGAGGCGAGGGCTACACCTTC. This encodes CASSLGRGGEGYTF.

This chain connects TRBV27 to TRBJ2-7; tentatively, D is TRBD2 (5 bases). Germline V gene lookup returns CDR1 MNHEY and CDR2 SMNVEV (reference sequence). The CDR3 is made up of 13 amino acids. Trimming stripped 8 bases from V and 2 bases from J, with 13 bases between. The CDR3 bases are TGTGCCAGCCGGCTCAGCGGCACCTACGAGCAGTACTTC. It encodes CASRLSGTYEQYF.

This clone was counted only a few times. The chain is built from TRBV11-2 and TRBJ2-1, with D maybe TRBD2 (6 bases). The germline V gene has CDR1 SGHAT and CDR2 FQNNGV. CDR3 size: 13 residues. V was cut by 1 base and J by 10 bases, with 11 bases left in between. CDR3 sequence reads: CASSLVGGSEQFF. The DNA for the CDR3 is TGTGCCAGCAGCTTAGTGGGAGGATCCGAGCAGTTCTTC. Variable domain in full (rest from reference TRBV11-2 and TRBJ2-1): EAGVAQSPRYKIIEKRQSVAFWCNPISGHATLYWYQQILGQGPKLLIQFQNNGVVDDSQLPKDRFSAERLKGVDSTLKIQPAKLEDSAVYLCASSLVGGSEQFFGPGTRLTVL.

The chain carries TRBV27 and TRBJ2-1; 8 positions agree with TRBD2. The germline CDR1 and CDR2 sequences are MNHEY and SMNVEV (reference sequence). The CDR3 runs to 14 residues. The trim removed 4 bases at V and 9 bases at J, leaving 8 bases unmatched. CDR3 in DNA: TGTGCCAGCAGTTCTTTAGCGGGGCCGAGTGAGCAGTTCTTC. This codes for CASSSLAGPSEQFF.

This chain joins TRBV9 and TRBJ1-2; D is ambiguous. The length of the CDR3 is 13 residues. Germline CDR1 SGDLS, CDR2 YYNGEE. The V gene lost 0 bases and the J gene lost 8 bases, with 11 bases spanning the gap. The CDR3, as DNA: TGTGCCAGCAGCGTAGTTGGCTCAATCGGCTACACCTTC. Translated: CASSVVGSIGYTF.

The gene calls are TRBV30 and TRBJ2-3; TRBD2 might be the D (6 bases). CDR3 length: 14 residues. Germline lookup yields CDR1 GTSNPN and CDR2 SVGIG (reference sequence). V lost 0 bases and J lost 5, with 12 bases in between. CDR3 loop: CAWSVGGWGDTQYF. The CDR3 region has the DNA TGTGCCTGGAGTGTTGGGGGGTGGGGAGATACGCAGTATTTT. The full variable domain, rest sourced from reference TRBV30 and TRBJ2-3, is SQTIHQWPATLVQPVGSPLSLECTVEGTSNPNLYWYRQAAGRGLQLLFYSVGIGQISSEVPQNLSASRPQDRQFILSSKKLLLSDSGFYLCAWSVGGWGDTQYFGPGTRLTVL.

The chain joins TRBV5-1 to TRBJ1-1; 10 bases are shared with TRBD1. The length of the CDR3 is 14 residues. Germline lookup yields CDR1 SGHRS and CDR2 YFSETQ. With 6 bases clipped from V and 3 bases from J, the junction kept 5 bases outside the gene matches. The CDR3 DNA follows: TGCGCCAGCAAGGCCGGACAGGGGGACACTGAAGCTTTCTTT. It encodes CASKAGQGDTEAFF.

This rearrangement joins TRBV5-1 to TRBJ2-1; 14 bases line up with TRBD2. With V trimmed by 2 bases and J by 0 bases, 7 bases remained unmatched. This CDR3 contains 19 residues. Germline CDR1 reads SGHRS; CDR2 reads YFSETQ. This CDR3 reads CASSFGLAGGPSSYNEQFF. CDR3 coding DNA: TGCGCCAGCAGCTTCGGACTAGCGGGGGGACCGAGCTCCTACAATGAGCAGTTCTTC.

V gene TRBV2 combines with J gene TRBJ2-4; 7 positions match TRBD1. Germline CDR1 reads SNHLY; CDR2 reads FYNNEI. The CDR3 runs 18 residues. V shed 7 bases and J 0 bases; nucleotides not matched to a gene: 15. The CDR3 DNA follows: TGTGCCAGCACCGTCGGGCTAGGGGGCCCCTTAGCCAAAAACATTCAGTACTTC. Translated, it gives CASTVGLGGPLAKNIQYF.

The chain employs TRBV6-6 and TRBJ2-1; TRBD2 agrees at 7 bases. Germline V gives CDR1 MNHNY, CDR2 SVGAGI (reference sequence). The CDR3 totals 14 residues. The junction had 5 bases not matched to a gene; V was cut back by 5 bases and J by 4 bases. CDR3: CASSRDYGYNEQFF. The DNA of the CDR3 is TGTGCCAGCAGTCGGGACTACGGATACAATGAGCAGTTCTTC.

The chain links TRBV5-8 to TRBJ2-3, with D possibly matching TRBD2 (6 bases). Germline V gene sequence: CDR1 SGHTS, CDR2 YDEGEE. V lost 1 base to trimming and J lost 0 bases, with 15 bases between them. The CDR3 runs 17 residues. CDR3 sequence: CASSLHGGTLSTDTQYF. In DNA form, the CDR3 reads TGTGCCAGCAGCTTGCATGGTGGGACTCTGAGCACAGATACGCAGTATTTT.

The genes are TRBV7-3 and TRBJ1-2, with D tentatively TRBD1 (6 bases). The CDR3 totals 14 residues. Germline V gene lookup returns CDR1 SGHTA and CDR2 FQGTGA. V dropped 5 bases and J dropped 4 bases, with 14 bases sitting between them. CDR3 DNA sequence: TGTGCCAGCAGCCCAACTGCAGGGGCCTATGGCTACACCTTC. Its protein is CASSPTAGAYGYTF.

The V call is TRBV28, the J call TRBJ1-2; D uncertain. The CDR3 covers 14 residues. CDR1 and CDR2 (germline): MDHEN, SYDVKM. Trimming left V 1 base short and J 5 bases short, with 11 bases between. Here the CDR3 DNA reads TGTGCCAGCAGTTTATATTCCAGCGGGTATGGCTACACCTTC. Protein sequence: CASSLYSSGYGYTF.

The chain has TRBV25-1 and TRBJ1-6; 9 nucleotides agree with TRBD1. Trimming cost V 4 bases and J 7 bases; bases outside gene matches: 8. This CDR3 contains 16 residues. Germline V gene lookup returns CDR1 MGHDK and CDR2 SYGVNS. The CDR3 sequence: CASSAGGTGFNSPLHF. The DNA for the CDR3 is TGTGCCAGCAGTGCAGGCGGGACAGGGTTCAATTCACCCCTCCACTTT.